The rows below give T cell receptor beta chains drawn from one sample of a study of T cells in localized non-small cell lung cancer. Profiling relied on immunoSEQ multiplex PCR, and the TCRdb table lists in-frame clones only, not all of them. The profile shows about 45,000 clones, approximately 81% of them singletons. This material consisted of peripheral blood mononuclear cells, taken before any cancer treatment. Receptors were obtained from a man aged 40 to 69 with stage III lung adenocarcinoma. Each CDR3 is given with its conserved first and last residue. The order of the fields is D gene, clone size, V gene, J gene, CDR3 DNA, CDR3 protein. The D gene is left open where the match is weak. Expanded clones are given a class, and other clones once, few, many or no size at all.

d_call: NA; clone_size: NA; v_call: TRBV5-1; j_call: TRBJ1-1; cdr3_nt: TGCGCCAGCAGCTTGGCCGGTTGGGGGGCGTGGACTGAAGCTTTCTTT; cdr3_aa: CASSLAGWGAWTEAFF
d_call: NA; clone_size: NA; v_call: TRBV30; j_call: TRBJ1-2; cdr3_nt: TGTGCCTGGAGTCCCTCAGGGGTTAACTATGGCTACACCTTC; cdr3_aa: CAWSPSGVNYGYTF
d_call: NA; clone_size: NA; v_call: TRBV14; j_call: TRBJ2-1; cdr3_nt: TGTGCCAGCAGCCAGTCCGCCCGGACAGCCAAACACAATGAGCAGTTCTTC; cdr3_aa: CASSQSARTAKHNEQFF
d_call: NA; clone_size: NA; v_call: TRBV27; j_call: TRBJ2-1; cdr3_nt: TGTGCCAGCAGTTTAGACAGGCCCTCCTACAATGAGCAGTTCTTC; cdr3_aa: CASSLDRPSYNEQFF
d_call: TRBD2; clone_size: NA; v_call: TRBV2; j_call: TRBJ2-7; cdr3_nt: TGTGCCAGCAGGCTAAGGACTAGCGGATCCTACGAGCAGTACTTC; cdr3_aa: CASRLRTSGSYEQYF
d_call: TRBD1; clone_size: few; v_call: TRBV5-1; j_call: TRBJ2-7; cdr3_nt: TGCGCCAGCAGCCAGGGACAGACCTGGTCCGCCGAGCAGTACTTC; cdr3_aa: CASSQGQTWSAEQYF
d_call: NA; clone_size: NA; v_call: TRBV9; j_call: TRBJ2-3; cdr3_nt: TGTGCCAGCAGCGTCCTTGACAGTGAGGATACGCAGTATTTT; cdr3_aa: CASSVLDSEDTQYF
d_call: NA; clone_size: NA; v_call: TRBV6-1; j_call: TRBJ2-7; cdr3_nt: TGTGCCAGCAGTGGGCCAAGACAGATGCAGTACGAGCAGTACTTC; cdr3_aa: CASSGPRQMQYEQYF
d_call: NA; clone_size: NA; v_call: TRBV6-6; j_call: TRBJ1-1; cdr3_nt: TGTGCCAGCAGTTACTCCCCAGACAGAGACACTGAAGCTTTCTTT; cdr3_aa: CASSYSPDRDTEAFF
d_call: NA; clone_size: NA; v_call: TRBV6-1; j_call: TRBJ1-5; cdr3_nt: TGTGCCAGCAGTGAAGTCATGGATCAGCCCCAGCATTTT; cdr3_aa: CASSEVMDQPQHF
d_call: NA; clone_size: few; v_call: TRBV19; j_call: TRBJ1-6; cdr3_nt: TGTGCCAGTAGTATAGGTCCGGACACCTATTCACCCCTCCACTTT; cdr3_aa: CASSIGPDTYSPLHF
d_call: NA; clone_size: NA; v_call: TRBV10-3; j_call: TRBJ2-3; cdr3_nt: TGTGCCATCAGTGCTACCCAGCCTACTAGCACAGATACGCAGTATTTT; cdr3_aa: CAISATQPTSTDTQYF
d_call: NA; clone_size: few; v_call: TRBV14; j_call: TRBJ1-6; cdr3_nt: TGTGCCAGCAGCCAAGCTAACACCCCAAATTCACCCCTCCACTTT; cdr3_aa: CASSQANTPNSPLHF
d_call: NA; clone_size: NA; v_call: TRBV5-1; j_call: TRBJ1-4; cdr3_nt: TGCGCCAGCAGCTTGCCGGGCTCTGAAAAACTGTTTTTT; cdr3_aa: CASSLPGSEKLFF
d_call: TRBD2; clone_size: NA; v_call: TRBV14; j_call: TRBJ2-5; cdr3_nt: TGTGCCAGCAGCCAAGCCCTTACTAGCGGGGCCTGGGAGACCCAGTACTTC; cdr3_aa: CASSQALTSGAWETQYF
d_call: TRBD1; clone_size: NA; v_call: TRBV5-1; j_call: TRBJ2-3; cdr3_nt: TGCGCCAGCAGCAAGGGACAGGGGGCGCATGATACGCAGTATTTT; cdr3_aa: CASSKGQGAHDTQYF
d_call: TRBD2; clone_size: NA; v_call: TRBV2; j_call: TRBJ2-7; cdr3_nt: TGTGCCAGCACCGGGGGGACCGCCTACGAGCAGTACTTC; cdr3_aa: CASTGGTAYEQYF
d_call: NA; clone_size: NA; v_call: TRBV29-1; j_call: TRBJ2-7; cdr3_nt: TGCAGCGTTGAGAACAGGCCCTACGAGCAGTACTTC; cdr3_aa: CSVENRPYEQYF
d_call: NA; clone_size: NA; v_call: TRBV7-2; j_call: TRBJ2-5; cdr3_nt: TGTGCCAGCAGCTTAGCTTCCGGCGGTGCTCAAGAGACCCAGTACTTC; cdr3_aa: CASSLASGGAQETQYF
d_call: NA; clone_size: NA; v_call: TRBV19; j_call: TRBJ2-2; cdr3_nt: TGTGCCAGTACCTTCGGGGCGAACACCGGGGAGCTGTTTTTT; cdr3_aa: CASTFGANTGELFF
d_call: TRBD1; clone_size: once; v_call: TRBV6-6; j_call: TRBJ1-2; cdr3_nt: TGTGCCAGCCGAGGGGGACAGCGACTTGGCTACACCTTC; cdr3_aa: CASRGGQRLGYTF
d_call: NA; clone_size: few; v_call: TRBV6-1; j_call: TRBJ2-3; cdr3_nt: TGTGCCAGCAGTGTTGGCCTAGTCGGCACAGATACGCAGTATTTT; cdr3_aa: CASSVGLVGTDTQYF
d_call: NA; clone_size: NA; v_call: TRBV2; j_call: TRBJ2-7; cdr3_nt: TGTGCCAGCAATAGGGAGGACAGCTCCTACGAGCAGTACTTC; cdr3_aa: CASNREDSSYEQYF
d_call: TRBD1; clone_size: NA; v_call: TRBV5-6; j_call: TRBJ1-1; cdr3_nt: TGTGCCAGCAGCGCGGCCGGGACAGGGTACACTGAAGCTTTCTTT; cdr3_aa: CASSAAGTGYTEAFF
d_call: TRBD1; clone_size: NA; v_call: TRBV27; j_call: TRBJ2-7; cdr3_nt: TGTGCCAGCAGTCTACAGGGGTCCCGATACGAGCAGTACTTC; cdr3_aa: CASSLQGSRYEQYF
d_call: NA; clone_size: NA; v_call: TRBV9; j_call: TRBJ2-7; cdr3_nt: TGTGCCAGCAGCGTAGGGGCTACCTACGAGCAGTACTTC; cdr3_aa: CASSVGATYEQYF
d_call: TRBD1; clone_size: NA; v_call: TRBV5-1; j_call: TRBJ2-3; cdr3_nt: TGCGCCAGCAGCTTGGGACAGGGGCTCACAGATACGCAGTATTTT; cdr3_aa: CASSLGQGLTDTQYF
d_call: NA; clone_size: few; v_call: TRBV10-2; j_call: TRBJ2-7; cdr3_nt: TGCGCCAGCAGCGTGACAGGGAGGGTCGAGCAGTACTTC; cdr3_aa: CASSVTGRVEQYF
d_call: TRBD2; clone_size: NA; v_call: TRBV6-1; j_call: TRBJ2-1; cdr3_nt: TGTGCCAGCAGTGAAGCGATCGGGGGGGCAAACAATGAGCAGTTCTTC; cdr3_aa: CASSEAIGGANNEQFF
d_call: TRBD1; clone_size: once; v_call: TRBV9; j_call: TRBJ2-5; cdr3_nt: TGTGCCAGCAGCGTTAGCGACAGGGGACAAGAGACCCAGTACTTC; cdr3_aa: CASSVSDRGQETQYF